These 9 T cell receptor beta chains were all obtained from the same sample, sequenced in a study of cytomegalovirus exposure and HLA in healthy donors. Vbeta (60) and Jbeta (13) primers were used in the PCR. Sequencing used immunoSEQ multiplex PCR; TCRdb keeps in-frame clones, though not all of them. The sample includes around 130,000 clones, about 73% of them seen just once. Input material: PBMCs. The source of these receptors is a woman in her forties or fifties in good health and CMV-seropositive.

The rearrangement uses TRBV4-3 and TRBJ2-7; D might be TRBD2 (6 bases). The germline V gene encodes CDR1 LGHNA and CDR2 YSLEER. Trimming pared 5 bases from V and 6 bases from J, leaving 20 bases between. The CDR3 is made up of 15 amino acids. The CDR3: CASSARAEGLAEQYF. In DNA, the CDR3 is TGCGCCAGCAGCGCCCGGGCGGAGGGTCTCGCCGAGCAGTACTTC.

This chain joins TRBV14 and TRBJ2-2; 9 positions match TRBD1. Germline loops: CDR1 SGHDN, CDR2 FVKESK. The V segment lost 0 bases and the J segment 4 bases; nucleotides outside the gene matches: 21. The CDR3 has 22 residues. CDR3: CASSQDLMGTGRGSGPTGELFF. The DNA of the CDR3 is TGTGCCAGCAGCCAAGATCTCATGGGGACAGGGAGGGGTAGCGGACCCACCGGGGAGCTGTTTTTT.

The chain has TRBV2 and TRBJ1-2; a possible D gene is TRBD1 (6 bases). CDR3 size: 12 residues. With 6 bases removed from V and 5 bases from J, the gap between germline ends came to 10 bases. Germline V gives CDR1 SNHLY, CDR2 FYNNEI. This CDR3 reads CASRERGYGYTF. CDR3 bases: TGTGCCAGCAGAGAGAGGGGGTATGGCTACACCTTC.

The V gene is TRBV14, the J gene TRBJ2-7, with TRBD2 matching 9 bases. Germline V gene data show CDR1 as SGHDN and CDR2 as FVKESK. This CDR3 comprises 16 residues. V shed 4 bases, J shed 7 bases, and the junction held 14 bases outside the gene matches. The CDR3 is CASSPQLRAGGWEQYF. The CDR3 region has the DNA TGTGCCAGCAGCCCCCAACTACGAGCGGGGGGATGGGAGCAGTACTTC.

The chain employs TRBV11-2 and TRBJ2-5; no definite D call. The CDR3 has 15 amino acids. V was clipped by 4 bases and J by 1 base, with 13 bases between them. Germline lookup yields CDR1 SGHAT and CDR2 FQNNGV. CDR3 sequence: CASSSNAVPQETQYF. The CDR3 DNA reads TGTGCCAGCAGCTCGAATGCGGTCCCCCAAGAGACCCAGTACTTC.

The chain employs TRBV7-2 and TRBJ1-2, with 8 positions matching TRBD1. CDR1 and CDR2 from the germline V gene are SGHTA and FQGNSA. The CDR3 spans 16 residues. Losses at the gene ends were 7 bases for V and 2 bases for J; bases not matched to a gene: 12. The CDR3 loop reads CASNPGGARENYGYTF. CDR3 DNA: TGTGCCAGCAACCCAGGGGGCGCGAGGGAGAACTATGGCTACACCTTC.

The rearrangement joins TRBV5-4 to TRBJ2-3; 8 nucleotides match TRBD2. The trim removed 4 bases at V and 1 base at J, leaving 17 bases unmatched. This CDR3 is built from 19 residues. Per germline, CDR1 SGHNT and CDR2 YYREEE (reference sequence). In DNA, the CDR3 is TGTGCCAGCAGCACAACACCAGGGGAAGGGACTAGACGCACAGATACGCAGTATTTT. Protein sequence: CASSTTPGEGTRRTDTQYF.

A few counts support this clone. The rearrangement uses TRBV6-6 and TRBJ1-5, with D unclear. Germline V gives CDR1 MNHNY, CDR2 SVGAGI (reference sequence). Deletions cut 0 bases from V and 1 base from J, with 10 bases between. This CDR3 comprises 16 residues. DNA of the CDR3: TGTGCCAGCAGTTACTCCGAGTCTACGAGCAATCAGCCCCAGCATTTT. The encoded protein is CASSYSESTSNQPQHF.

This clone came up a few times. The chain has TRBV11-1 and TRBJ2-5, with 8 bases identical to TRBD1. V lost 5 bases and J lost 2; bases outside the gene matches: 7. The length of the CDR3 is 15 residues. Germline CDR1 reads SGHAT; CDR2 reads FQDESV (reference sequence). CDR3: CASSVTGAPQETQYF. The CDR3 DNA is TGTGCCAGCAGCGTGACAGGGGCTCCGCAAGAGACCCAGTACTTC.